This TCR beta chain was documented in a study of early T cells in non-severe SARS-CoV-2 infection. Overall study: Sequenced material consisted of bulk RNA (from unsorted whole blood), and chains were unpaired. Study findings and constraints: Private and CD4 specificities were missed by VDJdb matching, skewed to anti-spike CD8.

TCRdb reprocessed the 5' RACE reads via MiXCR and lists one record per CDR3 protein. The sample lists some 80,000 distinct CDR3 sequences, 5% occurring once. This CDR3 has 13 residues. Between the trimmed V and J ends, which lost 3 bases and 7 bases, there was a span of 10 bases. CDR1 is MDHEN, CDR2 SYDVKM, per germline. A few counts support this clonotype. Its target is unknown. This chain links TRBV28 with TRBJ2-1; D is unresolved. Sequenced here: whole blood, sampled at baseline. This clonotype was sampled from an adult who was a healthcare worker with PCR-confirmed SARS-CoV-2 infection or an uninfected control (not recorded which). CDR3 sequence (DNA): TGTGCCAGCAGTTTTGGCGTGGGGAATGAGCAGTTCTTC. It translates to CASSFGVGNEQFF.